This is a list of T cell receptor beta chains from one sample in a study of beta chain features in type 1 diabetes. Sequencing was performed with immunoSEQ multiplex PCR; in TCRdb, only in-frame clones are kept and a portion is missing. Among about 110,000 clones listed, almost 40% were seen once. The sample consisted of stem cell memory CD4+ T cells from blood. The receptors originated from a woman between 18 and 29 years old in good health. CDR3s include the opening cysteine and the closing phenylalanine or tryptophan. The D gene is left open where the match is weak. The listing skips clone size in some rows; elsewhere it reads once, few, many or a size class.

>TRBJ2-3|TRBV11-2|-|-
CASSLDRPSPTTDTQYF
TGTGCCAGCAGCTTAGATCGCCCTAGTCCTACCACAGATACGCAGTATTTT
>TRBJ1-5|TRBV6-1|TRBD1|-
CASSQGQGYQPQHF
TGTGCCAGCAGTCAGGGACAGGGTTATCAGCCCCAGCATTTT
>TRBJ2-7|TRBV7-9|-|-
CASRTGTGYEQYF
TGTGCCAGCAGGACAGGGACTGGCTACGAGCAGTACTTC
>TRBJ2-1|TRBV10-3|TRBD1|few
CAISAGQNEQFF
TGTGCCATCAGTGCGGGACAGAATGAGCAGTTCTTC
>TRBJ2-5|TRBV29-1|-|few
CSVNTGGVETQYF
TGCAGCGTCAACACAGGGGGGGTGGAGACCCAGTACTTC
>TRBJ1-1|TRBV14|TRBD1|few
CASSHLGQGHTEAFF
TGTGCCAGCAGCCACCTGGGACAGGGGCACACTGAAGCTTTCTTT
>TRBJ2-1|TRBV10-3|TRBD2|-
CAISGLAGVGNEQFF
TGTGCCATCAGCGGACTAGCGGGAGTGGGGAATGAGCAGTTCTTC
>TRBJ1-3|TRBV2|TRBD1|-
CASGGTVKYF
TGTGCCAGCGGGGGGACAGTAAAGTATTTT
>TRBJ1-3|TRBV28|TRBD1|few
CASSSGGLNTIYF
TGTGCCAGCAGTTCAGGGGGCTTAAACACCATATATTTT
>TRBJ2-1|TRBV19|TRBD2|-
CASSINRAGGQNEQFF
TGTGCCAGTAGTATAAACAGGGCGGGAGGGCAGAATGAGCAGTTCTTC
>TRBJ2-7|TRBV9|TRBD2|-
CASSRSGTSGGLSPNEQYF
TGTGCCAGCAGCCGCAGCGGGACTAGCGGGGGTTTATCCCCCAACGAGCAGTACTTC
>TRBJ1-5|TRBV7-2|-|-
CASSLTVGNQPQHF
TGTGCCAGCAGCTTAACAGTCGGCAATCAGCCCCAGCATTTT
>TRBJ1-1|TRBV4-3|-|-
CASSQVSMNTEAFF
TGCGCCAGCAGCCAAGTGTCTATGAACACTGAAGCTTTCTTT
>TRBJ2-1|TRBV30|-|-
CAWSGYRGGSYNEQFF
TGTGCCTGGAGTGGATACAGGGGGGGGAGTTACAATGAGCAGTTCTTC
>TRBJ2-1|TRBV19|TRBD1|-
CASSTNRGGEQFF
TGTGCCAGTAGTACCAACAGGGGCGGGGAGCAGTTCTTC
>TRBJ2-5|TRBV11-2|-|-
CASSLDWGEAGKTQYF
TGTGCCAGCAGCTTAGATTGGGGAGAGGCGGGGAAGACCCAGTACTTC
>TRBJ1-4|TRBV4-3|TRBD1|-
CASSQRTGRHEKLFF
TGCGCCAGCAGCCAACGGACAGGAAGACATGAAAAACTGTTTTTT
>TRBJ2-1|TRBV6-6|-|few
CASIKPRSNEQFF
TGTGCCAGCATCAAACCGAGATCCAATGAGCAGTTCTTC
>TRBJ2-7|TRBV27|-|-
CASMPDRTYEQYF
TGTGCCAGCATGCCCGACAGGACCTACGAGCAGTACTTC
>TRBJ2-7|TRBV25-1|-|-
CASSVDGSSYEQYF
TGTGCCAGCAGTGTAGACGGGTCCTCCTACGAGCAGTACTTC
>TRBJ2-2|TRBV19|-|few
CASSIRRRELFF
TGTGCCAGTAGTATTAGGCGGCGGGAGCTGTTTTTT
>TRBJ1-5|TRBV30|-|-
CAWSVRQAPQPQHF
TGTGCCTGGAGTGTACGACAGGCCCCTCAGCCCCAGCATTTT
>TRBJ2-1|TRBV5-1|TRBD2|-
CASSLDGTINEQFF
TGCGCCAGCAGCTTGGATGGGACTATCAATGAGCAGTTCTTC
>TRBJ2-1|TRBV28|-|-
CASSGSYNEQFF
TGTGCCAGCAGCGGGTCCTACAATGAGCAGTTCTTC
>TRBJ2-7|TRBV5-1|-|once
CASSLVGGRINEQYF
TGCGCCAGCAGCTTGGTCGGTGGGAGGATTAACGAGCAGTACTTC
>TRBJ2-5|TRBV7-2|TRBD2|-
CASSFTGGVETQYF
TGTGCCAGCAGCTTTACGGGAGGCGTGGAGACCCAGTACTTC
>TRBJ1-5|TRBV6-1|-|few
CASLTGLEPQHF
TGTGCCAGCCTCACAGGCCTGGAGCCCCAGCATTTT
>TRBJ1-5|TRBV7-8|-|once
CASSLVGIQPQHF
TGTGCCAGCAGCTTAGTGGGCATTCAGCCCCAGCATTTT
>TRBJ1-3|TRBV4-3|-|-
CASSQEGRVRSGNTIYF
TGCGCCAGCAGCCAAGAGGGGAGGGTCCGCTCTGGAAACACCATATATTTT
>TRBJ1-4|TRBV7-2|TRBD1|-
CASSARDRALFF
TGTGCCAGCAGCGCCCGGGACAGGGCACTGTTTTTT
>TRBJ2-2|TRBV4-1|TRBD2|-
CASSPSQREVRGGELFF
TGCGCCAGCAGCCCCTCCCAGCGGGAGGTGAGAGGGGGGGAGCTGTTTTTT
>TRBJ2-3|TRBV6-5|-|few
CASSYSGQPPNTQYF
TGTGCCAGCAGTTACAGTGGACAGCCACCGAATACGCAGTATTTT
>TRBJ1-2|TRBV2|-|few
CATRSDRRLKVAGYTF
TGTGCCACCAGATCCGACAGGAGATTAAAAGTCGCGGGCTACACCTTC
>TRBJ2-7|TRBV5-1|TRBD1|-
CASSFLSGTGIYEQYF
TGCGCCAGCAGCTTCCTCTCCGGGACAGGGATTTACGAGCAGTACTTC
>TRBJ2-1|TRBV5-1|TRBD2|few
CASSLRTGGPNNEQFF
TGCGCCAGCAGCTTGAGGACGGGAGGGCCCAACAATGAGCAGTTCTTC
>TRBJ2-7|TRBV5-4|TRBD2|few
CASSPASGYSYEQYF
TGTGCCAGCAGCCCTGCTAGCGGATACTCCTACGAGCAGTACTTC
>TRBJ2-1|TRBV4-1|TRBD2|few
CASSLGLANEQFF
TGCGCCAGCAGCCTCGGACTAGCAAATGAGCAGTTCTTC
>TRBJ2-7|TRBV5-1|TRBD1|-
CASSFLGGPYEQYF
TGCGCCAGCAGCTTTTTAGGGGGCCCCTACGAGCAGTACTTC
>TRBJ2-7|TRBV28|TRBD1|-
CASSRGQAYEQYF
TGTGCCAGCAGTCGAGGACAGGCCTACGAGCAGTACTTC
>TRBJ1-3|TRBV7-2|-|-
CASSAQGFPGNTIYF
TGTGCCAGCAGCGCCCAGGGATTCCCTGGAAACACCATATATTTT
>TRBJ2-1|TRBV28|-|-
CASTAAPYNEQFF
TGTGCCAGCACGGCAGCGCCCTACAATGAGCAGTTCTTC
>TRBJ2-7|TRBV6-1|-|-
CASSPHGTFFYEQYF
TGTGCCAGCAGCCCTCACGGGACTTTCTTTTACGAGCAGTACTTC
>TRBJ2-3|TRBV14|-|few
CASSLLESSSQYF
TGTGCCAGCAGCCTCCTGGAGTCCTCTTCGCAGTATTTT
>TRBJ1-2|TRBV18|-|-
CASSHSGVVHGYTF
TGTGCCAGCTCACATTCAGGGGTGGTGCATGGCTACACCTTC
>TRBJ1-1|TRBV18|-|-
CASSYQVNTEAFF
TGTGCCAGCTCATATCAGGTGAACACTGAAGCTTTCTTT
>TRBJ2-2|TRBV5-1|TRBD1|-
CASTWTGSTGELFF
TGCGCCAGCACCTGGACAGGGTCCACCGGGGAGCTGTTTTTT
>TRBJ1-2|TRBV19|-|-
CASSNSYGYTF
TGTGCCAGTAGTAACAGCTATGGCTACACCTTC
>TRBJ2-7|TRBV10-3|TRBD1|-
CAIRRQGVRGEQYF
TGTGCCATCAGGAGACAGGGGGTTCGGGGCGAGCAGTACTTC
>TRBJ2-7|TRBV15|TRBD1|-
CATSNGRGLYEQYF
TGTGCCACCAGCAACGGCAGGGGGCTTTACGAGCAGTACTTC
>TRBJ2-7|TRBV7-9|TRBD1|many
CASSSDRLTYEQYF
TGTGCCAGCAGCTCGGACAGGTTGACCTACGAGCAGTACTTC
>TRBJ1-2|TRBV7-9|-|-
CASSQSPGNYGYTF
TGTGCCAGCAGTCAAAGCCCAGGAAACTATGGCTACACCTTC
>TRBJ2-3|TRBV11-1|-|-
CASSPRLGADTQYF
TGTGCCAGCAGCCCCCGCTTGGGCGCCGATACGCAGTATTTT
>TRBJ2-1|TRBV5-1|-|once
CDSSSSRAGNEQFF
TGCGACAGCAGCTCTTCTCGGGCGGGGAATGAGCAGTTCTTC
>TRBJ1-2|TRBV28|-|-
CASSARQGFFYGYTF
TGTGCCAGCAGCGCGCGGCAGGGGTTCTTCTATGGCTACACCTTC
>TRBJ1-3|TRBV7-2|-|once
CASSTQGQGYPSSGNTIYF
TGTGCCAGCAGCACCCAAGGGCAGGGTTACCCGAGCTCTGGAAACACCATATATTTT
>TRBJ2-7|TRBV11-1|TRBD2|-
CASSTPSGNRYEQYF
TGTGCCAGCAGCACCCCTAGCGGGAACCGCTACGAGCAGTACTTC
>TRBJ2-6|TRBV28|-|few
CASSLGAASGANVLTF
TGTGCCAGCAGTTTGGGCGCAGCCTCTGGGGCCAACGTCCTGACTTTC
>TRBJ2-7|TRBV28|-|few
CASSSPSYYEQYF
TGTGCCAGCAGTTCCCCTAGCTACTACGAGCAGTACTTC
>TRBJ1-1|TRBV25-1|-|-
CASSEYSSEEAFF
TGTGCCAGCAGTGAATATTCGTCGGAGGAAGCTTTCTTT
>TRBJ2-5|TRBV15|-|-
CATSRVEGGETQYF
TGTGCCACCAGCAGAGTCGAGGGAGGAGAGACCCAGTACTTC